These 7 T cell receptor beta chains were all obtained from the same sample, sequenced in a study of blood T cell repertoires in COVID-19 (dated by TCRdb to 2018 to 2020). Library prep was done by the immunoSEQ multiplex PCR assay. Held by TCRdb, this immuneACCESS table contains in-frame sequences only and omits some clones. Under half of the omission traces to an unresolved V gene where checked; the cause of the rest is unknown. This sample is represented by 300,000 or so clones; 85% to 90% of them were singletons. The ten largest clones represent 3% to 4.5% of the sample. The sample was peripheral blood. The receptor source for this set is a woman between 35 and 50 years old with acute or convalescent COVID-19.

The chain has TRBV5-1 and TRBJ2-7; weak D call: TRBD2 (7 bases). V lost 2 bases and J 3 bases, leaving 15 bases between the germline ends. This CDR3 comprises 15 residues. Germline CDR1 is SGHRS and CDR2 is YFSETQ. In DNA, the CDR3 is TGCGCCAGCAGCTTCGGTGGGGGGGGCGGCTACGAGCAGTACGTC. Amino acid sequence: CASSFGGGGGYEQYV.

This clone appeared a single time. V is TRBV29-1 and J is TRBJ1-1, with D possibly matching TRBD1 (6 bases). With 7 bases removed from V and 4 bases from J, the gap between germline ends came to 13 bases. This CDR3 contains 12 residues. The germline CDR1 and CDR2 sequences are SQVTM and ANQGSEA. CDR3 protein: CSGGAPATEAFF. DNA of the CDR3: TGCAGCGGGGGGGCACCCGCCACTGAAGCTTTCTTT.

J is TRBJ1-2 and V is TRBV7-9; maybe TRBD1 (6 bases). Germline assignment: CDR1 SEHNR and CDR2 FQNEAQ (reference sequence). V was clipped by 4 bases and J by 2 bases, with 8 bases between them. The CDR3 is made up of 13 amino acids. DNA for the CDR3: TGTGCCAGCAGCTGGACAGTGAACTATGGCTACACCTTC. It codes for CASSWTVNYGYTF.

This sequence joins TRBV10-3 and TRBJ2-7, with 7 bases that match TRBD1. The CDR3 runs to 15 residues. Germline CDR1 is ENHRY and CDR2 is SYGVKD. Germline trimming cut 1 base from V and 2 bases from J; bases unmatched to any gene: 5. The CDR3 DNA is TGTGCCATCAGTGAGTTCAACAGGGGCCCCTACGAGCAGTACGTC. Amino acid sequence: CAISEFNRGPYEQYV.

The chain couples TRBV20-1 to TRBJ1-1; D possibly corresponds to TRBD1 (6 bases). The CDR3 contains 11 residues. V lost 0 bases and J 10 bases, leaving 9 bases between the germline ends. The germline CDR1 and CDR2 sequences are DFQATT and SNEGSKA (reference sequence). CDR3 nucleotides: TGCAGTGCTAGAGAACAGGGAACAGCTTTCTTT. This sequence encodes CSAREQGTAFF.

The chain couples TRBV6-5 to TRBJ2-7; 8 bases are shared with TRBD1. This CDR3 contains 15 residues. In germline, CDR1 is MNHEY, CDR2 SVGAGI. After removal of 5 bases from V and 3 bases from J, the junction contained 9 bases not matched to a gene. The DNA of the CDR3 is TGTGCCAGCAGTCTTTACGGGACAGGCGACTACGAGCAGTACGTC. Amino acids: CASSLYGTGDYEQYV.

The rearrangement uses TRBV9 and TRBJ2-3; 7 nucleotides match TRBD1. V shed 3 bases and J 5 bases; nucleotides not matched to a gene: 9. The CDR3 loop spans 15 amino acids. Germline CDR1 reads SGDLS; CDR2 reads YYNGEE. CDR3 in DNA: TGTGCCAGCAGCGACCGACAGGGTTTAGGAGATACGCAGTATTTT. Its protein product is CASSDRQGLGDTQYF. Full variable domain (rest looked up from reference TRBV9 and TRBJ2-3): DSGVTQTPKHLITATGQRVTLRCSPRSGDLSVYWYQQSLDQGLQFLIQYYNGEERAKGNILERFSAQQFPDLHSELNLSSLELGDSALYFCASSDRQGLGDTQYFGPGTRLTVL.